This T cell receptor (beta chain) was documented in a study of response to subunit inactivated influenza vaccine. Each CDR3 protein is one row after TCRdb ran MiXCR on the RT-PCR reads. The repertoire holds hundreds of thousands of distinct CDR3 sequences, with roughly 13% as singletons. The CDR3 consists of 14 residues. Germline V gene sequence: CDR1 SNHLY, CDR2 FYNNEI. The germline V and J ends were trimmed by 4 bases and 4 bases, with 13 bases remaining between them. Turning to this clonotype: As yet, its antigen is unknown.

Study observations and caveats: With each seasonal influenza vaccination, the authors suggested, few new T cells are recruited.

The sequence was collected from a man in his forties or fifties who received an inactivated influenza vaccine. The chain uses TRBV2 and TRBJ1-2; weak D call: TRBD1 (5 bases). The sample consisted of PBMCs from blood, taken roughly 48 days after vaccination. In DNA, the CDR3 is TGTGCCAGCAGTGGGGGGGGGAACATCTATGGCTACACCTTC. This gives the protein CASSGGGNIYGYTF.